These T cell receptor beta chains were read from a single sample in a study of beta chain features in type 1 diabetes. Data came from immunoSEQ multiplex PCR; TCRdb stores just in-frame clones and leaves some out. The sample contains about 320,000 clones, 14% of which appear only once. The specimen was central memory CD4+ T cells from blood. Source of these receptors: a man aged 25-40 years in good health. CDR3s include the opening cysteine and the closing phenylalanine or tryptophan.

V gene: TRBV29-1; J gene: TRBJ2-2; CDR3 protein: CSANYRGTGGELFF
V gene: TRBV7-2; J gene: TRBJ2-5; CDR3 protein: CASSLRGGAETQYF
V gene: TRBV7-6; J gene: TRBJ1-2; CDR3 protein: CASSLEAADLEDYTF
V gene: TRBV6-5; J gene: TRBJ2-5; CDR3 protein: CASSYSTGNQETQYF
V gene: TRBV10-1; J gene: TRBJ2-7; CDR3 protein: CASSHGTSGATYEQYF
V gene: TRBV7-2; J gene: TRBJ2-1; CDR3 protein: CASSSNLIYNEQFF
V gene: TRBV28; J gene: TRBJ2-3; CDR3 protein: CASSFAGVADTQYF
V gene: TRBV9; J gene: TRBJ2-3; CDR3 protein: CASSPSGSPDTQYF
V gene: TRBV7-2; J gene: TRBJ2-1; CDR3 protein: CASSRIAGAYNEQFF
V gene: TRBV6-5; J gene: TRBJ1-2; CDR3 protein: CASSPAIDYGYTF
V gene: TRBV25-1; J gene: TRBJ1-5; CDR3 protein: CASREQGFNQPQHF
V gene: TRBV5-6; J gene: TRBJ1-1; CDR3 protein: CASSLRREAFF
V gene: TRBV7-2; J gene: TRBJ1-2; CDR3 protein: CASSLNAGIYGYTF
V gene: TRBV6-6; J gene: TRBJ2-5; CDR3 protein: CASRHKETQYF
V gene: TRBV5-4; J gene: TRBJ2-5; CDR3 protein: CASSEGQWETQYF
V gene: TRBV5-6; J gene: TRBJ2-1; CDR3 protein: CASSSPGQHEQFF
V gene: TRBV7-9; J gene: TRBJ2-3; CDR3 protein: CASSLGGKSTDTQYF
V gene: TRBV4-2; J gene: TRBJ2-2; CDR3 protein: CASSQPVAGGLFANTGELFF
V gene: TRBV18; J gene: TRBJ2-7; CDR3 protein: CASSPPRRDRGHEQYF
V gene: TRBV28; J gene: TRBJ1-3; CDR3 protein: CASRAGQGDGNTIYF
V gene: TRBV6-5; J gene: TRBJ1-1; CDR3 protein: CASSEVGATEAFF
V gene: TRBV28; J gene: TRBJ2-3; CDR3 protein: CASSLAGPSTDTQYF
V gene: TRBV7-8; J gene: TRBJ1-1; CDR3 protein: CASSSGTGNTEAFF
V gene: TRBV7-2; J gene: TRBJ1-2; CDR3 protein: CASSLWDGYTF